This entry features one TCR beta chain sequence. The CDR3 contains 14 residues. V shed 7 bases, J shed 4 bases, and the junction held 4 bases outside the gene matches. The germline V gene has CDR1 LNHDA and CDR2 SQIVND (reference sequence). This table comes from immunoSEQ multiplex PCR, and its TCRdb copy is limited to in-frame clones, with some not included. Of 200,000 or so clones in the sample, about 88% were seen once. The sample comes from a study of blood T cell repertoires in COVID-19. The sample consisted of PBMCs or T cells enriched from blood (not recorded which). The TCR was taken from a young woman who had recovered from COVID-19. The rearrangement joins TRBV19 to TRBJ1-4; 9 bases map to TRBD1. CDR3 coding DNA: TGTGCCAGTACCCGGGACAGGGATAATGAAAAACTGTTTTTT. Its translation is CASTRDRDNEKLFF.